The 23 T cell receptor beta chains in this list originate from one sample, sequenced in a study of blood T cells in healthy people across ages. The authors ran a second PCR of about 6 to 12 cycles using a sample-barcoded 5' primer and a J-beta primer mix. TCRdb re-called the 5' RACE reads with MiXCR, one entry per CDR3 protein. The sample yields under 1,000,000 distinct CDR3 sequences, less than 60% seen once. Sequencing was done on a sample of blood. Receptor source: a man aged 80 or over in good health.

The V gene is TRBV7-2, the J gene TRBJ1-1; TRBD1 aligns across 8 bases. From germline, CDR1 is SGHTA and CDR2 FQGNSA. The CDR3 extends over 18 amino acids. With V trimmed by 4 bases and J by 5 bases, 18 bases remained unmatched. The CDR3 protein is CASSSLSGGATWETEAFF. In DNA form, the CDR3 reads TGTGCCAGCAGCTCCTTGTCAGGGGGCGCGACTTGGGAGACTGAAGCTTTCTTT. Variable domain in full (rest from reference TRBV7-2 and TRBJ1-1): GAGVSQSPSNKVTEKGKDVELRCDPISGHTALYWYRQSLGQGLEFLIYFQGNSAPDKSGLPSDRFSAERTGGSVSTLTIQRTQQEDSAVYLCASSSLSGGATWETEAFFGQGTRLTVV.

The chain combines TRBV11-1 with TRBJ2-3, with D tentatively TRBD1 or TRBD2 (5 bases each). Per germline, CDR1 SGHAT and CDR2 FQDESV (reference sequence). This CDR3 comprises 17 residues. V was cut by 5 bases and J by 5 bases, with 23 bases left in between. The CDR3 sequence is CASSHGSSRALGDTQYF. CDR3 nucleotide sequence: TGTGCCAGCAGCCACGGGTCTAGCAGGGCCCTTGGAGATACGCAGTATTTT.

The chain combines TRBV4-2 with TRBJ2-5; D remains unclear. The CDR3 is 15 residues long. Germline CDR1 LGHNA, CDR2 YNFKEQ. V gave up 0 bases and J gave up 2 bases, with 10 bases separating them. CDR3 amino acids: CASSQDLQKQETQYF. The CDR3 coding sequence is TGTGCCAGCAGCCAAGATCTACAGAAACAAGAGACCCAGTACTTC.

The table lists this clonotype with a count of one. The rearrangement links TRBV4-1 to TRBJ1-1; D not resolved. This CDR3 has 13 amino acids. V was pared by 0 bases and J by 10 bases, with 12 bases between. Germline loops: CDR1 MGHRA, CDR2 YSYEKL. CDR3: CASSQDTRWLAFF. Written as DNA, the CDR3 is TGCGCCAGCAGCCAAGATACCCGGTGGTTAGCTTTCTTT.

The CDR3 bases are TGTGCCAGCAGTGAATCCGGGTACTACGAGCAGTACTTC. As protein: CASSESGYYEQYF. This chain joins TRBV25-1 and TRBJ2-7; D is unclear. The CDR3 totals 13 residues. The V and J ends lost 1 base and 3 bases respectively, with 7 bases between them. Germline values: CDR1 MGHDK, CDR2 SYGVNS.

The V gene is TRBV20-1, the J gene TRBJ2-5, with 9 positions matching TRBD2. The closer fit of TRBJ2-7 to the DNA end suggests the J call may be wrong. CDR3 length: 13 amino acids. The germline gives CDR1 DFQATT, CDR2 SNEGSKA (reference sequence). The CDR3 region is CSASQAGGGEQYF. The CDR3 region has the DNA TGCAGTGCCTCCCAGGCGGGAGGGGGCGAGCAGTACTTC.

The CDR3 region is CSARDLEQGQYF. CDR3 DNA sequence: TGCAGTGCTAGAGACCTGGAACAGGGGCAGTATTTT. This sequence joins TRBV20-1 and TRBJ2-3, with D maybe TRBD1 (6 bases). The CDR3 extends over 12 amino acids. The V gene's germline CDR1 is DFQATT and CDR2 SNEGSKA (reference sequence). Trimming stripped 0 bases from V and 11 bases from J, with 12 bases between.

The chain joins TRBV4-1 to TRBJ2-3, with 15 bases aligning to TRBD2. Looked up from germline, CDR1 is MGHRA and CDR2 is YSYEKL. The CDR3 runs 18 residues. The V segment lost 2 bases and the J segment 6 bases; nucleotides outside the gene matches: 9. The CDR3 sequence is CASSQTGTSGRIADTQYF. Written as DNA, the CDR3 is TGCGCCAGCAGCCAAACCGGGACTAGCGGGAGGATCGCTGATACGCAGTATTTT.

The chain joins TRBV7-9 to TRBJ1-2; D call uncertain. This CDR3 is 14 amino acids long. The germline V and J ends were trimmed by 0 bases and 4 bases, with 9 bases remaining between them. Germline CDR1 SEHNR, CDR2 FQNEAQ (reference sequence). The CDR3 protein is CASSLAQSGYGYTF. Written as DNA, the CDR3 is TGTGCCAGCAGCTTAGCGCAGAGTGGCTATGGCTACACCTTC.

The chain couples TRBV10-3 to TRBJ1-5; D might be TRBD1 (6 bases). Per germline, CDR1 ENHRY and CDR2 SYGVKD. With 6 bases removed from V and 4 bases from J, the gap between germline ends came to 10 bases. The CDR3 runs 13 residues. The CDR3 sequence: CAIRTGSNQPQHF. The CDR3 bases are TGTGCCATCAGGACAGGATCGAATCAGCCCCAGCATTTT.

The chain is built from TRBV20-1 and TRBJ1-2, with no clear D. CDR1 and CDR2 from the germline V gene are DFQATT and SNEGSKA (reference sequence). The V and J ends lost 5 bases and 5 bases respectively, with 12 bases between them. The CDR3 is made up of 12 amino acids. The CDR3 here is CSADRAPYGYTF. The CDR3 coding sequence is TGCAGTGCTGACCGGGCACCTTATGGCTACACCTTC.

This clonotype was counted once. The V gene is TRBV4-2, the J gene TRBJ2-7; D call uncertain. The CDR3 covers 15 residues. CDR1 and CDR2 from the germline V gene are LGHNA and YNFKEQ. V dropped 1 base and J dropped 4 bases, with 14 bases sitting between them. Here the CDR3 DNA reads TGTGCCAGCAGCCAAGCTGCGGAGAATGGGTACGAGCAGTACTTC. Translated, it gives CASSQAAENGYEQYF.

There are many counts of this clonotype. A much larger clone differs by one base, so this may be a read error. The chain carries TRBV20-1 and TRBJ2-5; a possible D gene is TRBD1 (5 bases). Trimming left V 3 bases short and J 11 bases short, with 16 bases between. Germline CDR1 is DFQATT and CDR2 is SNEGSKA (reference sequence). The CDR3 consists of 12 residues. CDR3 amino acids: CSARGQPAKQYF. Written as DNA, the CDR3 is TGCAGTGCTAGGGGGCAACCAGCAAAGCAGTACTTC.

The CDR3 DNA sequence: TGTGCCAGCAGTGGGCGGGGGGAAGAGACCCAGTACTTC. It yields the protein CASSGRGEETQYF. V is TRBV7-9 and J is TRBJ2-5; 8 bases fit TRBD2. The CDR3 runs 13 residues. The V segment lost 6 bases and the J segment 3 bases; nucleotides outside the gene matches: 3. Germline CDR1 SEHNR, CDR2 FQNEAQ (reference sequence). Together with reference TRBV7-9 and TRBJ2-5, the CDR3 gives the full variable domain: DTGVSQNPRHKITKRGQNVTFRCDPISEHNRLYWYRQTLGQGPEFLTYFQNEAQLEKSRLLSDRFSAERPKGSFSTLEIQRTEQGDSAMYLCASSGRGEETQYFGPGTRLLVL.

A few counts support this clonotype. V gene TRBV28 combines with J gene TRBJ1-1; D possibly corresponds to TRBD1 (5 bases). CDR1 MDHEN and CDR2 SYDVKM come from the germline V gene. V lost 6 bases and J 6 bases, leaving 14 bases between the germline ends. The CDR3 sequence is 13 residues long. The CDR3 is CASSQRDGAEAFF. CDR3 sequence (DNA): TGTGCCAGCAGCCAACGGGACGGGGCTGAAGCTTTCTTT.

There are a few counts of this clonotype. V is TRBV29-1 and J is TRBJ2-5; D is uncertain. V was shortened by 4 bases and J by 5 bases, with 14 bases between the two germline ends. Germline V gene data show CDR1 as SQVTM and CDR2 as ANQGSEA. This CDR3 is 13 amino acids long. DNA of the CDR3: TGCAGCGTTGGTCCGGGTATTGATGAGACCCAGTACTTC. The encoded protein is CSVGPGIDETQYF.

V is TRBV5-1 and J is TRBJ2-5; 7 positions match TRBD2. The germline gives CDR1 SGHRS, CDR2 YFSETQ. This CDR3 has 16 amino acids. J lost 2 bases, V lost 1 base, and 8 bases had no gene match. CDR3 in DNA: TGCGCCAGCAGCTTGTCTGGACTAGTGGTACAAGAGACCCAGTACTTC. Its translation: CASSLSGLVVQETQYF.

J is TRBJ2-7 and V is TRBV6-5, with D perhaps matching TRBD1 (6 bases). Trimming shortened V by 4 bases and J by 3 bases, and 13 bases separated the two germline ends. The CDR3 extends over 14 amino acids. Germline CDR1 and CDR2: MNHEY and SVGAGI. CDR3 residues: CASSSDRSNYEQYF. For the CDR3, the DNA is TGTGCCAGCAGTTCCGACAGGAGCAACTACGAGCAGTACTTC.

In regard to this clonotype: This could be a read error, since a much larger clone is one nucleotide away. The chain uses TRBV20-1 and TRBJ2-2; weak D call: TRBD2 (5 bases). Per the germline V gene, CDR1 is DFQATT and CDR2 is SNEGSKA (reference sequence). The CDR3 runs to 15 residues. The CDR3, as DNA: TGCAGTGCTAGTAACAGAAAAACGAACACCGGGGAGCAGTTTTTT. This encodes CSASNRKTNTGEQFF.

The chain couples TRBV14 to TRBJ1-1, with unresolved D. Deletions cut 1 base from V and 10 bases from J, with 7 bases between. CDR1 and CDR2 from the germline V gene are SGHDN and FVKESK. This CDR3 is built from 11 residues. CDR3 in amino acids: CASSQVDPAFF. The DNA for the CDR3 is TGTGCCAGCAGCCAAGTAGACCCAGCTTTCTTT.

The CDR3 protein is CASSDRESGYTF. CDR3 coding DNA: TGTGCCAGCAGTGACAGGGAATCTGGCTACACCTTC. This chain uses TRBV2 with TRBJ1-2; TRBD1 is a possible D gene (5 bases). The CDR3 loop spans 12 amino acids. Germline CDR1 is SNHLY and CDR2 is FYNNEI. The germline V and J ends were trimmed by 3 bases and 7 bases, with 9 bases remaining between them. Drawing the rest from reference TRBV2 and TRBJ1-2, the complete variable domain is EPEVTQTPSHQVTQMGQEVILRCVPISNHLYFYWYRQILGQKVEFLVSFYNNEISEKSEIFDDQFSVERPDGSNFTLKIRSTKLEDSAMYFCASSDRESGYTFGSGTRLTVV.

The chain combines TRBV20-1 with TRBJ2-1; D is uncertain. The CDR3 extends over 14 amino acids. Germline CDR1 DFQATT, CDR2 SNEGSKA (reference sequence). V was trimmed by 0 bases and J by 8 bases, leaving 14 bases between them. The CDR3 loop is CSARDLAASDEQFF. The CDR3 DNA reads TGCAGTGCTAGAGATCTGGCAGCCTCAGATGAGCAGTTCTTC.

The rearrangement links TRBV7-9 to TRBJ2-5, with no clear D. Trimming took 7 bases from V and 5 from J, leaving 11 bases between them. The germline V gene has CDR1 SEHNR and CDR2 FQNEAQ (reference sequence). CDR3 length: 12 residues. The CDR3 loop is CASTQFTETQYF. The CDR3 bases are TGTGCCAGCACCCAATTTACGGAGACCCAGTACTTC.